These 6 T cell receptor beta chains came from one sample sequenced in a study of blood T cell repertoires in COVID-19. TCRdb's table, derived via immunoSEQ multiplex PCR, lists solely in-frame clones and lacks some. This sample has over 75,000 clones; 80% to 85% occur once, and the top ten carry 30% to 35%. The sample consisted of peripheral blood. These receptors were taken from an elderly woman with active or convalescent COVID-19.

CDR3 protein: CASSSRSRLRGRANTEAFF. The CDR3 nucleotides read TGTGCCAGCAGCTCAAGGTCAAGGCTAAGGGGAAGGGCGAACACTGAAGCTTTCTTT. The chain recombines TRBV11-2 with TRBJ1-1; weak D call: TRBD1 (5 bases). The CDR3 is 19 residues long. The V gene's germline CDR1 is SGHAT and CDR2 FQNNGV. V was pared by 4 bases and J by 1 base, with 25 bases between.

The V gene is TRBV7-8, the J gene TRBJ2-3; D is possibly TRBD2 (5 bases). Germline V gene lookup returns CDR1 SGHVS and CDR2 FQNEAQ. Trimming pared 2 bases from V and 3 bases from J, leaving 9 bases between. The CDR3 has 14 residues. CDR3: CASSLMGRTDTQYF. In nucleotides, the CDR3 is TGTGCCAGCAGCTTAATGGGGAGAACAGATACGCAGTATTTT.

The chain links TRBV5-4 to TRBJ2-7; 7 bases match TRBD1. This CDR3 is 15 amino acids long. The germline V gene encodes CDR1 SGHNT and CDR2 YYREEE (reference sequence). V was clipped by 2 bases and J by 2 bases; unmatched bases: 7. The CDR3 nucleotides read TGTGCCAGCAGCTTAGTCACCGGGACAGCCTACGAGCAGTACTTC. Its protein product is CASSLVTGTAYEQYF.

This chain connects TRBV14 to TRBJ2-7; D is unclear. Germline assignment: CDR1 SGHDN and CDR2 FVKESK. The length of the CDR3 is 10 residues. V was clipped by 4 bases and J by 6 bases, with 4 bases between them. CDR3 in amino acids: CASSLFEQYF. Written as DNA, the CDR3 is TGTGCCAGCAGCCTATTCGAGCAGTACTTC.

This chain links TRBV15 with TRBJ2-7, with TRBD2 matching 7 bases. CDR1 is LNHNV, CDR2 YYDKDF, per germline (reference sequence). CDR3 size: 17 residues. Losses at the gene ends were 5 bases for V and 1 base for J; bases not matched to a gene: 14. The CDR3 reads CATSRLGEGPASYEQYF. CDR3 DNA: TGTGCCACCAGCCGTTTGGGGGAGGGCCCTGCTTCCTACGAGCAGTACTTC.

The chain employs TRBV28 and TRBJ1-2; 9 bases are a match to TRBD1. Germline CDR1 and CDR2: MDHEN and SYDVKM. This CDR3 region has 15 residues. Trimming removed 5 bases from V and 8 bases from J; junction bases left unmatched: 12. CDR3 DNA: TGTGCCAGCAGTGACCCAGGGACAGGGAGAGGCGGCTACACCTTC. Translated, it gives CASSDPGTGRGGYTF.